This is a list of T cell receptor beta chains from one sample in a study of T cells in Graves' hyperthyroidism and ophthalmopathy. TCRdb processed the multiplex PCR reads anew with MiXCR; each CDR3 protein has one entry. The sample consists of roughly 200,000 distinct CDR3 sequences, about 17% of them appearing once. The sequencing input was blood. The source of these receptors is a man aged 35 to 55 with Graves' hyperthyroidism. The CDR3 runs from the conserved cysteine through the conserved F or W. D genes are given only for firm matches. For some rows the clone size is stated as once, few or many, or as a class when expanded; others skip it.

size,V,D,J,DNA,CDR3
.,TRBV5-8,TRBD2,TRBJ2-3,TGTGCCAGCATCGGCGGGGGGGGGGCAGATACGCAGTATTTT,CASIGGGGADTQYF
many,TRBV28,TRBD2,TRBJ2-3,TGTGCCAGCAGACTTAGCGGGGGCACAGATACGCAGTATTTT,CASRLSGGTDTQYF
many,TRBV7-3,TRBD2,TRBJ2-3,TGTGCCAGCAGCACAGATAGCGGGGCGACCACAGATACGCAGTATTTT,CASSTDSGATTDTQYF
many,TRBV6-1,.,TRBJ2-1,TGTGCCAGCAGGAGAACAGGGTTTTCCAAGGTCATATCCAATGAGCAGTTCTTC,CASRRTGFSKVISNEQFF
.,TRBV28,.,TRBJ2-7,TGTGCCAGCAGTGTCTGGGGAGTACCCTACGAGCAGTACTTC,CASSVWGVPYEQYF
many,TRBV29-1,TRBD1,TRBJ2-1,TGCAGCGTTGGGACAGGCAATGAGCAGTTCTTC,CSVGTGNEQFF
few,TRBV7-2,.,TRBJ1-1,TGTGCCAGCAGCTTAGTGGGCGGGTACACTGAAGCTTTCTTT,CASSLVGGYTEAFF
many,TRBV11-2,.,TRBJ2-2,TGTGCCAGCAGCTTAGAACGACAAAACACCGGGGAGCTGTTTTTT,CASSLERQNTGELFF
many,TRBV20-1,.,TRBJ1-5,TGCAGTGCTAGAGATGGCAAAGCTCAGCCCCAGCATTTT,CSARDGKAQPQHF
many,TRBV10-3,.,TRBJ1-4,TGTGCCATCAGTTCAACACAGGGCACTAATGAAAAACTGTTTTTT,CAISSTQGTNEKLFF
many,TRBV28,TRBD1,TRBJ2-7,TGTGCCAGCAGTACAACCGGGACAGGGGGCGCCGAGCAGTACTTC,CASSTTGTGGAEQYF
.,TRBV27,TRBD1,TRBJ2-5,TGTGCCAGCAGTGAATGGACAGGGGGAGAGGAGACCCAGTACTTC,CASSEWTGGEETQYF
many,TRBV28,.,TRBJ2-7,TGTGCCAGCAGTTTGATGGGGGGTCACGAGCAGTACTTC,CASSLMGGHEQYF
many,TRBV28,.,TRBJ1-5,TGTGCCAGCAGTTCGGGCAATCAGCCCCAGCATTTT,CASSSGNQPQHF
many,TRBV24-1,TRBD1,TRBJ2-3,TGTGCCACCAGTAATTTGTCGACAGGGAGCACAGATACGCAGTATTTT,CATSNLSTGSTDTQYF
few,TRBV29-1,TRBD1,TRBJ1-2,TGCAGCGTTGAGAGGGACAGCGGCCTCTATGGCTACACCTTC,CSVERDSGLYGYTF
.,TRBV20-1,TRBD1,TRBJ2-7,TGCAGTGCCCGAAAGGGGGCGCCGTCCTACGAGCAGTACTTC,CSARKGAPSYEQYF
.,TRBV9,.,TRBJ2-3,TGTGCCAGCAGCCCCCAGATAACTAGCACAGATACGCAGTATTTT,CASSPQITSTDTQYF
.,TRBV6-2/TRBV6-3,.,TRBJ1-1,TGTGCCAGCAGCTCAGGACAGCACCTGAACACTGAAGCTTTCTTT,CASSSGQHLNTEAFF
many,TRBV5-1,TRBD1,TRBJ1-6,TGCGCCAGCAGCTCCATACGGGACAGGGGGAATTCACCCCTCCACTTT,CASSSIRDRGNSPLHF
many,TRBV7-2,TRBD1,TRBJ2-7,TGTGCCAGCAGCGCCGGGACAGGGAGAGAGCAGTACTTC,CASSAGTGREQYF
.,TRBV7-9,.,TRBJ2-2,TGTGCCAGCAGCCTACAGCGACCCCGGGGACCCAAAACCGGGGAGCTGTTTTTT,CASSLQRPRGPKTGELFF
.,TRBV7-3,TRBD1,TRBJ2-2,TGTGCCAGCAGCCGGGACAGCAACACCGGGGAGCTGTTTTTT,CASSRDSNTGELFF